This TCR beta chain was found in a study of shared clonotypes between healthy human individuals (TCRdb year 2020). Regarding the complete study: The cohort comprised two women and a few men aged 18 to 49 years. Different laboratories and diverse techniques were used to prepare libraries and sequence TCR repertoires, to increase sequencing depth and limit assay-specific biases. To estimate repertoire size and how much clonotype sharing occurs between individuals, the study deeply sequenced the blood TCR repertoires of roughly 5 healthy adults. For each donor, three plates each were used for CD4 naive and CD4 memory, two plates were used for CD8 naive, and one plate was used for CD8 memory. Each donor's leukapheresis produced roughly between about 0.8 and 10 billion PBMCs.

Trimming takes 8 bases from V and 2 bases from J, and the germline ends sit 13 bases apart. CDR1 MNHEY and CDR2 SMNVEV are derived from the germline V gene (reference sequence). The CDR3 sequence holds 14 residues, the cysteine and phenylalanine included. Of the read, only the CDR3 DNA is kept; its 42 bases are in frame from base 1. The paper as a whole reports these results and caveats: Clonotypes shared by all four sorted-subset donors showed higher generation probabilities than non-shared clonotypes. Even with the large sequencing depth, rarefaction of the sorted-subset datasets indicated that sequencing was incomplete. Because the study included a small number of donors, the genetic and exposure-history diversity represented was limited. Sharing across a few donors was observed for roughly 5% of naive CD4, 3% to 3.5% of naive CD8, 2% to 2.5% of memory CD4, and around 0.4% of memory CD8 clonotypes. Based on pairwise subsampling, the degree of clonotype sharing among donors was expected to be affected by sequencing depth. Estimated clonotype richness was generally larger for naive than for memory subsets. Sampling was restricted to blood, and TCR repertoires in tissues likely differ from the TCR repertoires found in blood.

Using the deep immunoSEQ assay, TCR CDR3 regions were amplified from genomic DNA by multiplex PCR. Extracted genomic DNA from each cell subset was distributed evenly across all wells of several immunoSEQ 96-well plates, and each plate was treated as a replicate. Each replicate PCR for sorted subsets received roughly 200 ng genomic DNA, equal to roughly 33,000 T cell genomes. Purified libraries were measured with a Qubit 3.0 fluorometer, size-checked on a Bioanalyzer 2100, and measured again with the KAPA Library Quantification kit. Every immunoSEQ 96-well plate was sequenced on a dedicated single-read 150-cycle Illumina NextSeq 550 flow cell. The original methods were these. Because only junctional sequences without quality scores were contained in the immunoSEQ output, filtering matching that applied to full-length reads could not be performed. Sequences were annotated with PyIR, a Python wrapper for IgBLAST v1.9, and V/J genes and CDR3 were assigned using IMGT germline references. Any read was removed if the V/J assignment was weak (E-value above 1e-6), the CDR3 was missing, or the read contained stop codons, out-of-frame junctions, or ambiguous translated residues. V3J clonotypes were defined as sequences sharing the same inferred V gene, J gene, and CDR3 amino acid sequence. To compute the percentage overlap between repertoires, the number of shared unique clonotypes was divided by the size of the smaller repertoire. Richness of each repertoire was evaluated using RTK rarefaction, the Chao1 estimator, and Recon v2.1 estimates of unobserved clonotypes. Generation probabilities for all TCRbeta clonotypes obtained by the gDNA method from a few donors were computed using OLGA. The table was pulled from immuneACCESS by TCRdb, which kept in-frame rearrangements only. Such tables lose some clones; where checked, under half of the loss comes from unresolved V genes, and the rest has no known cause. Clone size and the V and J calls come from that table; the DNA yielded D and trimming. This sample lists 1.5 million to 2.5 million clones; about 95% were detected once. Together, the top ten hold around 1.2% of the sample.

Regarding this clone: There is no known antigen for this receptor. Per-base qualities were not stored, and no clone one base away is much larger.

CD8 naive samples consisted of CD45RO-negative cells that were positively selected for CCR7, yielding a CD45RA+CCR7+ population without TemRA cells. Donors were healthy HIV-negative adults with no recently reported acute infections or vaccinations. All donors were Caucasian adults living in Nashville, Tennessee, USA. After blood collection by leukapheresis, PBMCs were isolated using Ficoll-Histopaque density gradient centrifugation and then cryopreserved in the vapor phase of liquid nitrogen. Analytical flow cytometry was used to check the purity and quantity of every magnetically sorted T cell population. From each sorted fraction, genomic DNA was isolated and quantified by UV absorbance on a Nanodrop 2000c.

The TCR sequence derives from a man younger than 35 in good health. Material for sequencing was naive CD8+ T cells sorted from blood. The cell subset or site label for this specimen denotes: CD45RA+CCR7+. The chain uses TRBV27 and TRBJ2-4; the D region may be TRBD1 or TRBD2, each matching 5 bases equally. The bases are TGTGCCAGCGGCATTTGGGGGTCCAAAAACATTCAGTACTTC. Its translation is CASGIWGSKNIQYF.